Listed below are T cell receptor beta chains from one sample, sequenced in a study of cytomegalovirus exposure and HLA in healthy donors. Data came from immunoSEQ multiplex PCR; TCRdb stores just in-frame clones and leaves some out. This table holds more than 85,000 clones, around 89% found once. The sample consisted of PBMCs. The receptors come from a woman in her 30s in good health and CMV-seropositive. Both conserved end residues are part of each CDR3. D genes are given only for firm matches. Not every row has a clone size; where given, it reads once, few, many or a size class.

>NA|TRBV30|TRBD1|TRBJ1-5
TGTGCCTGGAGCGCCGGGACAGATGTCCGCCAGCCCCAGCATTTT
CAWSAGTDVRQPQHF
>NA|TRBV5-1|TRBD1|TRBJ1-2
TGCGCCAGCAGCCTATCCGGACAGGGGGCCGGTGGCTACACCTTC
CASSLSGQGAGGYTF
>NA|TRBV5-1|TRBD1|TRBJ2-5
TGCGCCAGCAGCTCGCAAGGGGGCTCGGAGACCCAGTACTTC
CASSSQGGSETQYF
>NA|TRBV21-1|NA|TRBJ2-5
TGTGCCACCATCCCTGGCGGGAGACGGTTAGGCGAGACCCAGTACTTC
CATIPGGRRLGETQYF
>NA|TRBV2|TRBD1|TRBJ2-1
TGTGCCAGCAGGGGCACAGGGGTGGGTGAGCAGTTCTTC
CASRGTGVGEQFF
>few|TRBV2|NA|TRBJ1-2
TGTGCCAGCAGTGAAGTTACTGGCTATGGCTACACCTTC
CASSEVTGYGYTF
>NA|TRBV28|NA|TRBJ2-1
TGTGCCAGCGTCTCGGCCAGGGTGAATGAGCAGTTCTTC
CASVSARVNEQFF
>NA|TRBV2|NA|TRBJ1-5
TGTGCCAGCAGTGAAGAGAGGGGCAATCAGCCCCAGCATTTT
CASSEERGNQPQHF
>NA|TRBV7-2|TRBD2|TRBJ2-7
TGTGCCAGCAGCCTTAGCGGGGATGGGAGCTCCTACGAGCAGTACTTC
CASSLSGDGSSYEQYF
>NA|TRBV7-6|NA|TRBJ2-3
TGTGCCAGCAGCCCCGCCCTAGCTTTGGGAGATACGCAGTATTTT
CASSPALALGDTQYF
>NA|TRBV5-4|TRBD2|TRBJ2-5
TGTGCCAGCAGCTTGCGCGGGGGAGGAGAGACCCAGTACTTC
CASSLRGGGETQYF
>NA|TRBV5-1|TRBD1|TRBJ1-1
TGCGCCAGCAGCTTGGGAGAGGGGGCTGCTGAAGCTTTCTTT
CASSLGEGAAEAFF
>once|TRBV5-1|TRBD1|TRBJ1-4
TGCGCCAGCAGCTTGGAGGGACAGGGCTCGGAAAAACTGTTTTTT
CASSLEGQGSEKLFF
>NA|TRBV29-1|NA|TRBJ1-2
TGCAGCGCTGGGGGCAGTAGGTATGGCTACACCTTC
CSAGGSRYGYTF
>few|TRBV7-2|NA|TRBJ1-1
TGTGCCAGCAGCCTCCTGGGAGCGGCGAACACTGAAGCTTTCTTT
CASSLLGAANTEAFF
>NA|TRBV6-5|TRBD2|TRBJ2-5
TGTGCCAGCAGTCCTGGGGGTAGCGGGAGCTCGGCCCAGTACTTC
CASSPGGSGSSAQYF
>once|TRBV19|TRBD2|TRBJ2-7
TGTGCCAGTAGTGTTGGGCTAGCGGACTACTACGAGCAGTACTTC
CASSVGLADYYEQYF
>NA|TRBV11-2|NA|TRBJ1-1
TGTGCCAGCAGCTTAATAAGGGGAAACACTGAAGCTTTCTTT
CASSLIRGNTEAFF
>NA|TRBV7-6|TRBD1|TRBJ2-7
TGTGCCAGCAGCTCCCCGGGACAGGGCCCCTACGAGCAGTACTTC
CASSSPGQGPYEQYF
>NA|TRBV6-5|NA|TRBJ2-3
TGTGCCAGCAGTTACACAGGGACACTTGGAGATACGCAGTATTTT
CASSYTGTLGDTQYF
>NA|TRBV6-6|NA|TRBJ1-4
TGTGCCAGCAGAGGACTGAAATCAACTAATGAAAAACTGTTTTTT
CASRGLKSTNEKLFF
>NA|TRBV15|NA|TRBJ2-1
TGTGCCACCAGCAGAGAGCGGTTGGATGAGCAGTTCTTC
CATSRERLDEQFF
>once|TRBV11-2|NA|TRBJ2-7
TGTGCCAGCAGCTTTACCCAGGGTTCCTACGAGCAGTACTTC
CASSFTQGSYEQYF
>NA|TRBV2|TRBD1|TRBJ2-7
TGTGCCAGCAGTGAAGGTCCCTCAGGGGGCGAGCAGTACTTC
CASSEGPSGGEQYF
>NA|TRBV5-1|TRBD2|TRBJ2-7
TGCGCCAGCAGCGTAGGACTAGCGGCGGTCGAGCAGTACTTC
CASSVGLAAVEQYF
>NA|TRBV9|TRBD1|TRBJ1-2
TGTGCCAGCAGCGTAGTAGGGGGCGCGGAAGGCTACACCTTC
CASSVVGGAEGYTF
>many|TRBV2|TRBD1|TRBJ1-2
TGTGCCAGCAGTGAAGCGCCAAGAGGACAGGGGGCCGGTGGCTACACCTTC
CASSEAPRGQGAGGYTF
>NA|TRBV27|NA|TRBJ2-1
TGTGCCAGCAGTTTGTTGGGCAGGTCTACCTACAATGAGCAGTTCTTC
CASSLLGRSTYNEQFF
>NA|TRBV4-1|TRBD2|TRBJ2-7
TGCGCCAGCAGCCAGATCCGACTAGCGGGGTACGAGCAGTACTTC
CASSQIRLAGYEQYF
>once|TRBV12-5|NA|TRBJ1-4
TGTGCTAGTGGCGTGACCGGGACTGGGGATGAAAAACTGTTTTTT
CASGVTGTGDEKLFF
>NA|TRBV5-6|TRBD2|TRBJ2-2
TGTGCCAGCAGCTCGGGACTAGCTCAGGGGGAGCTGTTTTTT
CASSSGLAQGELFF
>NA|TRBV6-1|TRBD1|TRBJ2-1
TGTGCCAGCAGTGGGACAGGGGGCATTGAGCAGTTCTTC
CASSGTGGIEQFF
>NA|TRBV7-2|NA|TRBJ2-5
TGTGCCAGCAGCTTAGGGAGTGGGGCCCAAGAGACCCAGTACTTC
CASSLGSGAQETQYF
>once|TRBV15|NA|TRBJ1-2
TGTGCCACCAGCAGAGATGGAGGGCCGTCGACTCGAGGCTACACCTTC
CATSRDGGPSTRGYTF
>NA|TRBV29-1|NA|TRBJ1-2
TGCAGCGTTGGTGCACAGTCACCGGGGGGCTACACCTTC
CSVGAQSPGGYTF
>NA|TRBV4-1|NA|TRBJ2-1
TGCGCCAGCAGCCAACCTCGAAAAGGTCGGAGGGAGCATGAGCAGTTCTTC
CASSQPRKGRREHEQFF
>NA|TRBV27|NA|TRBJ1-6
TGTGCCAGCAGTTTATCCCCATCCGGGAATTCACCCCTCCACTTT
CASSLSPSGNSPLHF
>NA|TRBV4-3|NA|TRBJ1-5
TGCGCCAGCAGCCAAGGACAGCCCGATCAGCCCCAGCATTTT
CASSQGQPDQPQHF
>NA|TRBV6-5|NA|TRBJ2-7
TGTGCCAGCAGCCAGGGACAGGCGGGGGAGGAGCAGTACTTC
CASSQGQAGEEQYF
>NA|TRBV6-5|TRBD1|TRBJ2-3
TGTGCCAGCAGTCCAGGGGGCGGGACAGATACGCAGTATTTT
CASSPGGGTDTQYF
>NA|TRBV5-1|NA|TRBJ1-1
TGCGCCAGCAGCCCGGGGGTTGGTGAAGCTTTCTTT
CASSPGVGEAFF
>few|TRBV7-9|NA|TRBJ1-1
TGTGCCAGCACCTCAGCCGGCACTGAAGCTTTCTTT
CASTSAGTEAFF
>NA|TRBV6-6|NA|TRBJ1-6
TGTGCCAGCAGTTACTCTACGACAGTCGAAGCTCGCCCCCTCCACTTT
CASSYSTTVEARPLHF
>NA|TRBV30|NA|TRBJ2-3
TGTGCCTGGAGTGGCGCACAGGGAAGGGATACGCAGTATTTT
CAWSGAQGRDTQYF
>few|TRBV15|NA|TRBJ1-1
TGTGCCACCAGCAGTGAGACGCGGGGCAGCGCTGAAGCTTTCTTT
CATSSETRGSAEAFF
>NA|TRBV7-3|TRBD2|TRBJ2-3
TGTGCCAGCAGTCCGGGGGGACTAGCGGGATTCACAGATACGCAGTATTTT
CASSPGGLAGFTDTQYF
>NA|TRBV10-2|TRBD2|TRBJ2-7
TGCGCCAGCAGCGAAGAATTGAGCGGGAGTGCCTACGAGCAGTACTTC
CASSEELSGSAYEQYF
>NA|TRBV9|TRBD2|TRBJ2-5
TGTGCCAGCGCAATAGCGGGGACTAGCGGACAAGAGACCCAGTACTTC
CASAIAGTSGQETQYF
>NA|TRBV4-3|TRBD1|TRBJ1-2
TGCGCCAGCAGCCCGACACCAGGGGGCTATGGCTACACCTTC
CASSPTPGGYGYTF
>NA|TRBV2|NA|TRBJ2-7
TGTGCCAGCAGTGACCTGCCGGGACTTACCTACGAGCAGTACTTC
CASSDLPGLTYEQYF
>few|TRBV5-1|NA|TRBJ2-2
TGCGCCAGCAGCTTCGTCCACACCGGGGAGCTGTTTTTT
CASSFVHTGELFF
>NA|TRBV6-5|TRBD1|TRBJ2-7
TGTGCCAGCAGTTACTCAGGGGGCAACTCCTACGAGCAGTACTTC
CASSYSGGNSYEQYF
>NA|TRBV7-8|TRBD2|TRBJ2-1
TGTGCCAGCAGCCGAGAGGGAAGCGGGGGGAGGAATGAGCAGTTCTTC
CASSREGSGGRNEQFF
>NA|TRBV9|NA|TRBJ1-1
TGTGCCAGCACCCCGAGCGCTGGGAACACTGAAGCTTTCTTT
CASTPSAGNTEAFF
>NA|TRBV5-1|NA|TRBJ2-1
TGCGCCAGCAGCGGCGACAGCTCCTACAATGAGCAGTTCTTC
CASSGDSSYNEQFF
>NA|TRBV11-3|NA|TRBJ2-1
TGTGCCAGCAGCTTAAACTCGAAAAATGAGCAGTTCTTC
CASSLNSKNEQFF